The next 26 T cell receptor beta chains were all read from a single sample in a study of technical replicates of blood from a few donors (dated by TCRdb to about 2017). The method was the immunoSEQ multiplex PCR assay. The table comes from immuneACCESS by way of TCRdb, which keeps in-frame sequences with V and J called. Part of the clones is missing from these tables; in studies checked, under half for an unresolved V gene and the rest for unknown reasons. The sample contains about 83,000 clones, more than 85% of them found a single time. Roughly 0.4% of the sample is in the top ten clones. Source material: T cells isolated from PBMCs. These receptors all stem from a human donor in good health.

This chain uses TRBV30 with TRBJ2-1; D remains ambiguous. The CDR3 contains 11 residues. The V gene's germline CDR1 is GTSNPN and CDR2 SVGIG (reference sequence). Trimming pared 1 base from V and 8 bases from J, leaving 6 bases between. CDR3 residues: CAWSAEDEQFF. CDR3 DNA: TGTGCCTGGAGTGCTGAGGATGAGCAGTTCTTC.

CDR3 region: CASSLVRTSGAYEQYF. The CDR3 nucleotides are TGTGCCAGCAGTTTGGTCCGCACTAGCGGAGCCTACGAGCAGTACTTC. This chain connects TRBV28 to TRBJ2-7; 8 bases are shared with TRBD2. After removal of 3 bases from V and 2 bases from J, the junction contained 9 bases not matched to a gene. The CDR3 covers 16 residues. The V gene's germline CDR1 is MDHEN and CDR2 SYDVKM.

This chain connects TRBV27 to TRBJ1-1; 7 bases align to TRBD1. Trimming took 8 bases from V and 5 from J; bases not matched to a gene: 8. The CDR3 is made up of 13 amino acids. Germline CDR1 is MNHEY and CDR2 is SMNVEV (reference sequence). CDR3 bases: TGTGCCAGCCAACCGGGACAGTTAACTGAAGCTTTCTTT. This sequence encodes CASQPGQLTEAFF.

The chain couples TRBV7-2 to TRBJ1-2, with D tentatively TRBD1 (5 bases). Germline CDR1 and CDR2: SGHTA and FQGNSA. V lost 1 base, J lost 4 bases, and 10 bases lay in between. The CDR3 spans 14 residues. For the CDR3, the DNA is TGTGCCAGCAGCTTAGTAAGACAGTCCTATGGCTACACCTTC. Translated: CASSLVRQSYGYTF.

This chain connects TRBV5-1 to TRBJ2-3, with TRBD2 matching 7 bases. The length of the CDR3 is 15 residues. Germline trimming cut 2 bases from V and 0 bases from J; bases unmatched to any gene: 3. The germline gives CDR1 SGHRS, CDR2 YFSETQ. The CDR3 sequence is CASSLTSVSTDTQYF. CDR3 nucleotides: TGCGCCAGCAGCTTAACTAGCGTTAGCACAGATACGCAGTATTTT.

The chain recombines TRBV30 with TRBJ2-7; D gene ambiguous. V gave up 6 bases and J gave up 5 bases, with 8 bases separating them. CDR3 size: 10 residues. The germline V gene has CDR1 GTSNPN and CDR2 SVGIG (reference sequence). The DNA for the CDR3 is TGTGCCTGTGCGACTCACGAGCAGTACTTC. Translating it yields CACATHEQYF.

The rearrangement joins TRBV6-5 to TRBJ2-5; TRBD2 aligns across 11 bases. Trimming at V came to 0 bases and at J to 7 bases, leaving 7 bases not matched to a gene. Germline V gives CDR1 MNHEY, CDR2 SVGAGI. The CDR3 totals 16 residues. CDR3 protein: CASSYSITSGSGTQYF. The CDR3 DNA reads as TGTGCCAGCAGTTACTCGATTACTAGCGGGAGCGGGACCCAGTACTTC.

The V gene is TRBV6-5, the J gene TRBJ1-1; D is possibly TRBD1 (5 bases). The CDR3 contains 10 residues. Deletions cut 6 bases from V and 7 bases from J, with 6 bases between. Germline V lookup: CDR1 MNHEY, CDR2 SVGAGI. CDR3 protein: CASRGGEAFF. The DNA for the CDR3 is TGTGCCAGCAGGGGGGGTGAAGCTTTCTTT.

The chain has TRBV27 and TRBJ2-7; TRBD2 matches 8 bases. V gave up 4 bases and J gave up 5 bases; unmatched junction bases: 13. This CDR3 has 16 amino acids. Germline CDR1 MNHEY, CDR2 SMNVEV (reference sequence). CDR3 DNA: TGTGCCAGCAGTTCCCTCAGCGGGAGTCTTTCCCACGAGCAGTACTTC. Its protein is CASSSLSGSLSHEQYF.

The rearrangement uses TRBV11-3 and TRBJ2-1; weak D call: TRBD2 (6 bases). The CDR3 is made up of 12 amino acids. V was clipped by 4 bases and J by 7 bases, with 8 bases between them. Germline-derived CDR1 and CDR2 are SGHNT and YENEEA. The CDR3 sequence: CASSSGLNEQFF. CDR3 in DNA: TGTGCCAGCAGCTCGGGACTGAATGAGCAGTTCTTC.

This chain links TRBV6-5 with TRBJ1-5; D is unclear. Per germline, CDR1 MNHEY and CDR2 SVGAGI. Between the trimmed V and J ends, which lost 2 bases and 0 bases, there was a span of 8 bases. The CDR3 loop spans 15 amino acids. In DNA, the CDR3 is TGTGCCAGCAGTTACCAGATGTATAGCAATCAGCCCCAGCATTTT. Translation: CASSYQMYSNQPQHF.

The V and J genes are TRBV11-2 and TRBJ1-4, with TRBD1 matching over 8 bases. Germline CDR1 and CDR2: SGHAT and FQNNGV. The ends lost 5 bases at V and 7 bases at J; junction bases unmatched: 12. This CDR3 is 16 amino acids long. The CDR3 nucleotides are TGTGCCAGCAGCCAAATTTGGACAGGGAGGACTGAAAAACTGTTTTTT. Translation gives CASSQIWTGRTEKLFF.

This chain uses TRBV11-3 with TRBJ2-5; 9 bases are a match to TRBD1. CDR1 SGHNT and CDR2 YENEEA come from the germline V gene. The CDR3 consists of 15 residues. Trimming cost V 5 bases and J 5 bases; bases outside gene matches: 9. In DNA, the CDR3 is TGTGCCAGCAGCGCTTGGACAGGGGAGGAGGAGACCCAGTACTTC. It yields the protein CASSAWTGEEETQYF.

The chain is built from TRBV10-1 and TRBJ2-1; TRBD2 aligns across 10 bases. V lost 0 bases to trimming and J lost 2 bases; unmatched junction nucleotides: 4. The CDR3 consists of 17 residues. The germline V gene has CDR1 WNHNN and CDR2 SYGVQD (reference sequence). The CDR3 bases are TGCGCCAGCAGTGAGTCATTCGGACTAGCGGCCTACAATGAGCAGTTCTTC. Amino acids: CASSESFGLAAYNEQFF.

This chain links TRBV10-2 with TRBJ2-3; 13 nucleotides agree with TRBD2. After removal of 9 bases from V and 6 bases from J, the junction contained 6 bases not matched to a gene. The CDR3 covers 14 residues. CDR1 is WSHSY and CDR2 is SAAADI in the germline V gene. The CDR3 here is CASSLAGGPDTQYF. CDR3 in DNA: TGCGCCAGTTCACTAGCGGGAGGGCCGGATACGCAGTATTTT.

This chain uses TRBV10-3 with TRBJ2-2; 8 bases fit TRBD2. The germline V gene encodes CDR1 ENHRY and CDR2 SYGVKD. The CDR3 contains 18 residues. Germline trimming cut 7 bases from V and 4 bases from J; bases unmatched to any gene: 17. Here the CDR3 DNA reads TGTGCCATCAATGCTTACGAGTCGGGAGGGCCGATCACCGGGGAGCTGTTTTTT. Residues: CAINAYESGGPITGELFF.

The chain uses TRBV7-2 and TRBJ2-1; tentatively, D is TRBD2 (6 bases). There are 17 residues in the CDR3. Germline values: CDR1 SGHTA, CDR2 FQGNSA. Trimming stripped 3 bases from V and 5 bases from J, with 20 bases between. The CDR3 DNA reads TGTGCCAGCAGCTTTAGAACTTACGGGAGTTCCCACAATGAGCAGTTCTTC. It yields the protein CASSFRTYGSSHNEQFF.

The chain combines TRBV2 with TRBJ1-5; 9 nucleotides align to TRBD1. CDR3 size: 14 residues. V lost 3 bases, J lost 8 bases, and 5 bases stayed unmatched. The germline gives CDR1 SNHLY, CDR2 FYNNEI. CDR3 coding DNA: TGTGCCAGCAGTGAGGGGACAGGGACTAAGCCCCAGCATTTT. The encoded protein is CASSEGTGTKPQHF.

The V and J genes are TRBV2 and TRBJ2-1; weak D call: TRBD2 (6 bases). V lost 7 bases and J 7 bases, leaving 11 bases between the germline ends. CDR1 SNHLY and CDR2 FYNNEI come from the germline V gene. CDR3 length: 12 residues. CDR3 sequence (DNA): TGTGCCAGCATGGAGGGACCAAATGAGCAGTTCTTC. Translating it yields CASMEGPNEQFF. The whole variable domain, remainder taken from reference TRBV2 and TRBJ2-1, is EPEVTQTPSHQVTQMGQEVILRCVPISNHLYFYWYRQILGQKVEFLVSFYNNEISEKSEIFDDQFSVERPDGSNFTLKIRSTKLEDSAMYFCASMEGPNEQFFGPGTRLTVL.

The CDR3 region is CSVEVGLAGDFSYNEQFF. CDR3 nucleotide sequence: TGCAGCGTTGAGGTCGGGCTAGCGGGAGACTTTTCCTACAATGAGCAGTTCTTC. The rearrangement uses TRBV29-1 and TRBJ2-1, with 10 bases that match TRBD2. Germline V gene lookup returns CDR1 SQVTM and CDR2 ANQGSEA. The CDR3 contains 18 residues. V shed 3 bases and J 1 base; nucleotides not matched to a gene: 12.

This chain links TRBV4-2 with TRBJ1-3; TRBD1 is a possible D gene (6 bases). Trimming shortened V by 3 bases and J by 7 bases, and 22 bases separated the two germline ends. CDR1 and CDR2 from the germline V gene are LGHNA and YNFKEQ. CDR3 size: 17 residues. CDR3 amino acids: CASSQYTGGEPTNTIYF. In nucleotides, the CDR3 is TGTGCCAGCAGCCAGTATACGGGGGGCGAGCCCACGAACACCATATATTTT.

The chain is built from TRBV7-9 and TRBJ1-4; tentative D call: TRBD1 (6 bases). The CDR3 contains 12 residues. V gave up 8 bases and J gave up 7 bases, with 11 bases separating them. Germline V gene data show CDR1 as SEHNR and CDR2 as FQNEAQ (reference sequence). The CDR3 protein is CASRGAGEKLFF. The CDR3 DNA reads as TGTGCCAGCCGGGGGGCGGGTGAAAAACTGTTTTTT.

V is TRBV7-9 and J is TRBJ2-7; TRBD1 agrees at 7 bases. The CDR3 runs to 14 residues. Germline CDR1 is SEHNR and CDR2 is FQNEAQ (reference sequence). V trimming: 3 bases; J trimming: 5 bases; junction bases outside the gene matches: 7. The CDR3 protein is CASSLTDRVHEQYF. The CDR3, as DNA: TGTGCCAGCAGCTTGACAGACAGGGTCCACGAGCAGTACTTC. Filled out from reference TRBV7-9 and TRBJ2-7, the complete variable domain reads DTGVSQNPRHKITKRGQNVTFRCDPISEHNRLYWYRQTLGQGPEFLTYFQNEAQLEKSRLLSDRFSAERPKGSFSTLEIQRTEQGDSAMYLCASSLTDRVHEQYFGPGTRLTVT.

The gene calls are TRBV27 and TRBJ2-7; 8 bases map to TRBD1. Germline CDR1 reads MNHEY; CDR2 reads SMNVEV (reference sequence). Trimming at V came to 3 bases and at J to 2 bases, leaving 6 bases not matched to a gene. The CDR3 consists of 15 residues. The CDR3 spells CASSFWDRSPYEQYF. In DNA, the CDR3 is TGTGCCAGCAGTTTTTGGGACAGGAGCCCCTACGAGCAGTACTTC.

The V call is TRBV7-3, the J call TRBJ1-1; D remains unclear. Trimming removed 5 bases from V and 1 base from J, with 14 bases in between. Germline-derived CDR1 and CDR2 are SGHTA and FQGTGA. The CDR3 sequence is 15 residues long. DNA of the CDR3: TGTGCCAGCAGCGTTGCCGGAGGGCAGAACACTGAAGCTTTCTTT. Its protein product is CASSVAGGQNTEAFF.

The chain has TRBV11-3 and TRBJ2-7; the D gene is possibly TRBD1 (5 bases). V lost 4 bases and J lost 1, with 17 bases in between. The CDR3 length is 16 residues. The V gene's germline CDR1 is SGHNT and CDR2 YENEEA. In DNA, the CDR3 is TGTGCCAGCAGCTCCAGAGGTCAGGGTGGGTCCTACGAGCAGTACTTC. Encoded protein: CASSSRGQGGSYEQYF.